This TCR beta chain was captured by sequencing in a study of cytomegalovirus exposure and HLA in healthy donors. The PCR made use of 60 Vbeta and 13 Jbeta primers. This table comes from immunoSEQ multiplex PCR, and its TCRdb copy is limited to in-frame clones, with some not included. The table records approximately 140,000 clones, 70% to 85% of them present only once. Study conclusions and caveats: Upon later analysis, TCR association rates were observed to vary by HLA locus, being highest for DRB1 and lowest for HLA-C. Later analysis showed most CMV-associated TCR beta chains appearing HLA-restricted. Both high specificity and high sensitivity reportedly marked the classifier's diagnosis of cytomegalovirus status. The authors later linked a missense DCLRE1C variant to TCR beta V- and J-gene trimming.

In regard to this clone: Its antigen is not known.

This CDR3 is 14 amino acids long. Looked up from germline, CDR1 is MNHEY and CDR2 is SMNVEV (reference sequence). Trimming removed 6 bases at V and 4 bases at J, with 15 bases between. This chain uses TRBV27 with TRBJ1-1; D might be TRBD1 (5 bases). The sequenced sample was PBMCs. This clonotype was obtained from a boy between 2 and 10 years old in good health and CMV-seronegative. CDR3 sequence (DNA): TGTGCCAGCAGATCCCCAGGGTTGGGCACTGAAGCTTTCTTT. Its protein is CASRSPGLGTEAFF.